The 11 T cell receptor beta chains below come from one sample, sequenced in a study of cytomegalovirus exposure and HLA in healthy donors (dated by TCRdb to the late 2010s). The library relied on the immunoSEQ multiplex PCR assay. A mixture of 60 forward primers for TCR Vbeta segments and 13 reverse primers for TCR Jbeta segments was used in the multiplex PCR. TCRdb mirrors the immuneACCESS table, restricted to in-frame sequences. Some clones are absent from its copies; in checked studies, under half trace to an unresolved V gene, and the reason for the others is unknown. Here the sample has more than 65,000 clones; 74% occur a single time. The biggest ten clones account for 8.5% to 14% of the sample. The specimen sequenced was PBMCs. The receptor source for this set is a woman aged 60-75 years in good health and CMV-seropositive.

The chain recombines TRBV5-4 with TRBJ2-2; D not resolved. The germline V and J ends were trimmed by 4 bases and 0 bases, with 13 bases remaining between them. The CDR3 is 16 residues long. Germline V gene sequence: CDR1 SGHNT, CDR2 YYREEE (reference sequence). In DNA form, the CDR3 reads TGTGCCAGCAGCCCTAGTGGAGTAACGAACACCGGGGAGCTGTTTTTT. It encodes CASSPSGVTNTGELFF.

The V gene is TRBV11-2, the J gene TRBJ2-3; a weak D match, TRBD1 (6 bases). Between the trimmed V and J ends, which lost 8 bases and 9 bases, there was a span of 24 bases. Germline loops: CDR1 SGHAT, CDR2 FQNNGV. The CDR3 length is 15 residues. CDR3 in DNA: TGTGCCAGCGGATTTCCGGGACGTGAGGGGGAGACGCAGTATTTT. Translated: CASGFPGREGETQYF. The full variable domain, in which reference TRBV11-2 and TRBJ2-3 provide the parts outside the CDR3, is EAGVAQSPRYKIIEKRQSVAFWCNPISGHATLYWYQQILGQGPKLLIQFQNNGVVDDSQLPKDRFSAERLKGVDSTLKIQPAKLEDSAVYLCASGFPGREGETQYFGPGTRLTVL.

This clone has a handful of counts. The chain uses TRBV14 and TRBJ1-1, with D perhaps TRBD1 (5 bases). The CDR3 loop spans 13 amino acids. Per the germline V gene, CDR1 is SGHDN and CDR2 is FVKESK. V lost 4 bases, J lost 4 bases, and 10 bases lay in between. As DNA, the CDR3 is TGTGCCAGCAGCCCGGACACCATCACTGAAGCTTTCTTT. Encoded protein: CASSPDTITEAFF. Full variable domain (outside the CDR3, taken from reference TRBV14 and TRBJ1-1): EAGVTQFPSHSVIEKGQTVTLRCDPISGHDNLYWYRRVMGKEIKFLLHFVKESKQDESGMPNNRFLAERTGGTYSTLKVQPAELEDSGVYFCASSPDTITEAFFGQGTRLTVV.

This rearrangement joins TRBV2 to TRBJ1-5; no definite D call. The length of the CDR3 is 13 residues. The V end was cut by 3 bases, the J end by 6 bases, with 9 bases between. Germline V gene data show CDR1 as SNHLY and CDR2 as FYNNEI. DNA for the CDR3: TGTGCCAGCAGTGAGGAAGGAGGTCAGCCCCAGCATTTT. Translation: CASSEEGGQPQHF.

This clone showed up just a few times. The chain carries TRBV10-2 and TRBJ1-4, with 10 bases fitting TRBD1. Looked up from germline, CDR1 is WSHSY and CDR2 is SAAADI. V shed 5 bases and J 7 bases; nucleotides not matched to a gene: 7. CDR3 length equals 15 residues. CDR3 residues: CASSPTGGGGEKLFF. DNA for the CDR3: TGCGCCAGCAGTCCGACAGGGGGCGGGGGTGAAAAACTGTTTTTT.

The chain uses TRBV6-1 and TRBJ1-5; D unclear. The germline V gene encodes CDR1 MNHNS and CDR2 SASEGT. The ends were cut back, 6 bases at V and 0 bases at J, with 6 bases in the middle. CDR3 length: 13 amino acids. CDR3 DNA: TGTGCCAGCAGCGCGAATAGCAATCAGCCCCAGCATTTT. The encoded protein is CASSANSNQPQHF.

The V call is TRBV7-8, the J call TRBJ1-1, with D possibly being TRBD1 (6 bases). Trimming took 10 bases from V and 0 from J, leaving 15 bases between them. Germline-derived CDR1 and CDR2 are SGHVS and FQNEAQ. CDR3 size: 14 residues. The CDR3, as DNA: TGTGCCACCGGGGGGGGCAGAATGAACACTGAAGCTTTCTTT. Protein: CATGGGRMNTEAFF.

Only a few counts were recorded for this clone. The chain recombines TRBV4-1 with TRBJ2-1; 12 nucleotides agree with TRBD2. This CDR3 has 16 residues. CDR1 MGHRA and CDR2 YSYEKL come from the germline V gene. J gave up 3 bases and V 1 base, and 1 base lay outside the gene matches. CDR3 in amino acids: CASSQGTSGIYNEQFF. The CDR3 DNA reads as TGCGCCAGCAGCCAAGGGACTAGCGGGATCTACAATGAGCAGTTCTTC.

The chain has TRBV30 and TRBJ1-1, with D possibly matching TRBD1 (5 bases). V was clipped by 0 bases and J by 1 base, with 9 bases between them. The CDR3 length is 14 residues. Germline V gene data show CDR1 as GTSNPN and CDR2 as SVGIG (reference sequence). The CDR3 DNA reads TGTGCCTGGAGTGTATTAGACAGGAACACTGAAGCTTTCTTT. This translates into CAWSVLDRNTEAFF.

This clone was seen only a few times. The chain employs TRBV18 and TRBJ1-1; tentative D call: TRBD1 (6 bases). The V gene's germline CDR1 is KGHSH and CDR2 LQKENI. This CDR3 region has 14 residues. Trimming shortened V by 4 bases and J by 1 base, and 10 bases separated the two germline ends. This CDR3 is CASSLGTWNTEAFF. The CDR3 nucleotides are TGTGCCAGCTCACTTGGGACATGGAACACTGAAGCTTTCTTT.

The chain is built from TRBV30 and TRBJ1-2; 7 bases match TRBD1. V was clipped by 1 base and J by 4 bases; unmatched bases: 6. The CDR3 contains 14 residues. CDR1 is GTSNPN, CDR2 SVGIG, per germline (reference sequence). The CDR3 loop is CAWSAKGQLYGYTF. In nucleotides, the CDR3 is TGTGCCTGGAGTGCAAAGGGACAGCTCTATGGCTACACCTTC.